What follows describes a single T cell receptor beta chain. No antigen is known for it. The sample originates from a study of T cell repertoires in cytomegalovirus infection. Whole-study context: CMV epitopes, recently identified HLA-C-restricted and well-studied HLA-B-restricted, were used. CMV infection plus the matching HLA type was flagged by public TCR beta signatures.

General observations from the study: Cumulative public TCR beta family frequency identified carriers of CMV plus the relevant HLA. HLA-C-restricted, CMV-specific TCR beta clonotypes were dominant ex vivo.

TCRdb reanalysed the reads using MiXCR and keeps one entry per CDR3 protein. Here the sample spans about 830,000 distinct CDR3 sequences, less than 35% being singletons. The ends were cut back, 1 base at V and 2 bases at J, with 9 bases in the middle. There are 15 residues in the CDR3. Germline lookup yields CDR1 SGDLS and CDR2 YYNGEE. The starting material was cultured CD8+ T cells from PBMCs, obtained from culture after CMV antigen stimulation. This clonotype was sampled from a human donor in good health (CMV status not recorded). Some clones in this sample may be carry-over from other donors' samples. The rearrangement links TRBV9 to TRBJ2-2; possibly TRBD2 for D (7 bases). This CDR3 is CASSVRGANTGELFF. CDR3 bases: TGTGCCAGCAGCGTACGGGGGGCCAACACCGGGGAGCTGTTTTTT.